These 24 T cell receptor beta chains were all obtained from the same sample, sequenced in a study of blood T cell repertoires in COVID-19 (dated by TCRdb to the early 2020s). Libraries came from the immunoSEQ multiplex PCR assay. TCRdb mirrors the immuneACCESS table, restricted to in-frame sequences. Some clones are absent from its copies; in checked studies, under half trace to an unresolved V gene, and the reason for the others is unknown. The sample table contains 60,000 to 75,000 clones; only one count was recorded for about four fifths of them. Jointly, the top ten make up around 6% of the sample. Sequencing was carried out using peripheral blood. The receptors originated from a woman between 50 and 59 years old with active or convalescent COVID-19.

The chain combines TRBV7-9 with TRBJ1-2; 7 nucleotides line up with TRBD1. Trimming at V came to 3 bases and at J to 4 bases, leaving 14 bases not matched to a gene. CDR1 is SEHNR, CDR2 FQNEAQ, per germline (reference sequence). The CDR3 length is 17 residues. This CDR3 reads CASSFSGSEGAVYGYTF. The CDR3 DNA follows: TGTGCCAGCAGCTTTTCCGGGTCCGAGGGGGCAGTCTATGGCTACACCTTC.

This clone was seen once. V is TRBV30 and J is TRBJ2-3, with D possibly matching TRBD2 (5 bases). The CDR3 covers 13 residues. Trimming shortened V by 4 bases and J by 5 bases, and 13 bases separated the two germline ends. The germline V gene has CDR1 GTSNPN and CDR2 SVGIG (reference sequence). The DNA for the CDR3 is TGTGCCTGGAAGAAGGGAGCCGTAGATACGCAGTATTTT. Its translation: CAWKKGAVDTQYF.

The chain is built from TRBV13 and TRBJ1-4, with a tentative D call TRBD1 (6 bases). This CDR3 is 13 amino acids long. Trimming left V 1 base short and J 8 bases short, with 8 bases between. Germline values: CDR1 PRHDT, CDR2 FYEKMQ (reference sequence). CDR3 DNA: TGTGCCAGCAGCTTAGTGGACAGCGAAAAACTGTTTTTT. Translating gives CASSLVDSEKLFF.

The CDR3 DNA is TGTGCCAGCACCTCAGGAGGGGAGGTCCACGAGCAGTACTTC. Its translation: CASTSGGEVHEQYF. The genes are TRBV6-5 and TRBJ2-7, with D possibly being TRBD2 (6 bases). There are 14 residues in the CDR3. Germline loops: CDR1 MNHEY, CDR2 SVGAGI. V was trimmed by 7 bases and J by 5 bases, leaving 18 bases between them.

V usage is TRBV5-4 and J usage is TRBJ2-4; 10 bases align to TRBD2. The CDR3 spans 16 residues. CDR1 and CDR2 from the germline V gene are SGHNT and YYREEE (reference sequence). J was trimmed by 0 bases and V by 4 bases; bases with no gene match: 4. The DNA for the CDR3 is TGTGCCAGCAGCCTTGGACTAGCGGAAGCCAAAAACATTCAGTACTTC. Amino acids: CASSLGLAEAKNIQYF.

V usage is TRBV7-2 and J usage is TRBJ2-7; no reliable D call. This CDR3 spans 12 amino acids. Germline V gene sequence: CDR1 SGHTA, CDR2 FQGNSA. The V end was cut by 2 bases, the J end by 1 base, with 3 bases between. The CDR3 region is CASSLYSYEQYF. DNA of the CDR3: TGTGCCAGCAGCTTATATTCCTACGAGCAGTACTTC.

This chain links TRBV5-4 with TRBJ2-3, with D unclear. This CDR3 has 13 amino acids. The V end was cut by 1 base, the J end by 6 bases, with 9 bases between. CDR1 is SGHNT and CDR2 is YYREEE in the germline V gene (reference sequence). The CDR3 reads CASSLFPLDTQYF. CDR3 sequence (DNA): TGTGCCAGCAGCTTGTTCCCTCTTGATACGCAGTATTTT.

V usage is TRBV12-3 or TRBV12-4 and J usage is TRBJ2-1; D gene ambiguous. V lost 9 bases, J lost 7 bases, and 16 bases lay in between. The length of the CDR3 is 13 residues. The CDR3 bases are TGTGCCAGTAAAGCGACCCCAAGGAATGAGCAGTTCTTC. It is translated as CASKATPRNEQFF.

The chain carries TRBV4-3 and TRBJ1-3; perhaps TRBD1 as D (6 bases). The CDR3 consists of 14 residues. Germline V gene data show CDR1 as LGHNA and CDR2 as YSLEER. Trimming took off 4 bases at V and 2 bases at J, with 9 bases between the two ends. CDR3 loop: CASSLQGPGNTIYF. Written as DNA, the CDR3 is TGCGCCAGCAGCCTACAGGGCCCTGGAAACACCATATATTTT.

This chain uses TRBV5-6 with TRBJ1-4, with TRBD1 matching over 9 bases. Germline lookup yields CDR1 SGHDT and CDR2 YYEEEE. The CDR3 runs 16 residues. The trim removed 3 bases at V and 7 bases at J, leaving 10 bases unmatched. CDR3 sequence reads: CASSSIQGASVEKLFF. DNA of the CDR3: TGTGCCAGCAGCTCCATACAGGGGGCGAGTGTTGAAAAACTGTTTTTT.

The chain couples TRBV27 to TRBJ1-2; D unresolved. From germline, CDR1 is MNHEY and CDR2 SMNVEV (reference sequence). The CDR3 is made up of 14 amino acids. V lost 6 bases and J 1 base, leaving 12 bases between the germline ends. DNA for the CDR3: TGTGCCAGCAGCTCTCTCCGGGTTAACTATGGCTACACCTTC. It is translated as CASSSLRVNYGYTF.

This rearrangement joins TRBV6-5 to TRBJ1-2; 10 bases agree with TRBD1. Germline loops: CDR1 MNHEY, CDR2 SVGAGI. The CDR3 has 13 amino acids. Germline trimming cut 4 bases from V and 7 bases from J; bases unmatched to any gene: 3. The CDR3 bases are TGTGCCAGCAGTTCCGACAGGGGGCTTGGCTACACCTTC. Its protein is CASSSDRGLGYTF.

This clone was seen only a few times. The rearrangement joins TRBV11-3 to TRBJ1-5; a weak D match, TRBD1 (6 bases). Germline V gene sequence: CDR1 SGHNT, CDR2 YENEEA. V was shortened by 11 bases and J by 3 bases, with 14 bases between the two germline ends. This CDR3 has 13 residues. The CDR3 here is CAVGGAPNQPQHF. In DNA form, the CDR3 reads TGTGCCGTGGGGGGGGCTCCCAATCAGCCCCAGCATTTT.

The chain has TRBV9 and TRBJ2-3, with 9 bases identical to TRBD1. Germline CDR1 is SGDLS and CDR2 is YYNGEE. After removal of 3 bases from V and 3 bases from J, the junction contained 2 bases not matched to a gene. The CDR3 consists of 14 residues. The CDR3 DNA reads as TGTGCCAGCAGCGGGGACAGGGTAACAGATACGCAGTATTTT. Amino acid sequence: CASSGDRVTDTQYF.

The table lists this clone with a few counts. Here the CDR3 DNA reads TGTGCCATCAGCGCCACAGGGTTTAACACTGAAGCTTTCTTT. Translation gives CAISATGFNTEAFF. The chain carries TRBV10-3 and TRBJ1-1; a possible D gene is TRBD1 (6 bases). Per the germline V gene, CDR1 is ENHRY and CDR2 is SYGVKD. This CDR3 has 14 residues. With 6 bases removed from V and 2 bases from J, the gap between germline ends came to 13 bases.

V usage is TRBV5-6 and J usage is TRBJ1-1; D unclear. The CDR3 sequence is 15 residues long. V lost 1 base and J lost 1, with 11 bases in between. Per the germline V gene, CDR1 is SGHDT and CDR2 is YYEEEE. The chain's CDR3 is CASSLLLARNTEAFF. In nucleotides, the CDR3 is TGTGCCAGCAGCTTGCTACTGGCTAGGAACACTGAAGCTTTCTTT. Drawing the rest from reference TRBV5-6 and TRBJ1-1, the complete variable domain is DAGVTQSPTHLIKTRGQQVTLRCSPKSGHDTVSWYQQALGQGPQFIFQYYEEEERQRGNFPDRFSGHQFPNYSSELNVNALLLGDSALYLCASSLLLARNTEAFFGQGTRLTVV.

The chain is built from TRBV5-4 and TRBJ1-1; D remains ambiguous. V was clipped by 4 bases and J by 0 bases, with 7 bases between them. Germline V gene sequence: CDR1 SGHNT, CDR2 YYREEE (reference sequence). This CDR3 region has 13 residues. CDR3 sequence: CASSMGVNTEAFF. DNA of the CDR3: TGTGCCAGCAGCATGGGAGTGAACACTGAAGCTTTCTTT.

The rearrangement links TRBV9 to TRBJ1-6; 10 nucleotides align to TRBD1. From germline, CDR1 is SGDLS and CDR2 YYNGEE. The CDR3 consists of 15 residues. V shed 3 bases and J 9 bases; nucleotides not matched to a gene: 6. The CDR3 sequence is CASSAGQGTGSPLHF. In DNA, the CDR3 is TGTGCCAGCAGCGCGGGACAGGGGACCGGTTCACCCCTCCACTTT. The complete variable domain, with remaining parts taken from reference TRBV9 and TRBJ1-6, reads DSGVTQTPKHLITATGQRVTLRCSPRSGDLSVYWYQQSLDQGLQFLIQYYNGEERAKGNILERFSAQQFPDLHSELNLSSLELGDSALYFCASSAGQGTGSPLHFGNGTRLTVT.

The gene calls are TRBV29-1 and TRBJ2-7; D is undetermined. Trimming left V 0 bases short and J 4 bases short, with 10 bases between. The CDR3 runs 13 residues. Germline CDR1 is SQVTM and CDR2 is ANQGSEA. The CDR3 region has the DNA TGCAGCGTTGAAGACCCTTTCGGGTACGAGCAGTACTTC. It encodes CSVEDPFGYEQYF.

CDR3 region: CASSLDAATNEKLFF. The CDR3 DNA sequence: TGTGCCAGCAGCTTGGATGCGGCAACTAATGAAAAACTGTTTTTT. The gene calls are TRBV5-8 and TRBJ1-4; D not certain. V gave up 0 bases and J gave up 0 bases, with 6 bases separating them. This CDR3 region has 15 residues. Germline lookup yields CDR1 SGHTS and CDR2 YDEGEE.

This clone was counted a few times. The chain recombines TRBV21-1 with TRBJ2-7; the table's D call, TRBD2, has no DNA check behind it. TRBV21-1 has pseudogene status. This CDR3 spans 15 amino acids. CDR3 DNA: TGTGCCAGCAGCAAAGGGGCCGCGGGACGGCACGAGCAGTACTTC. It is translated as CASSKGAAGRHEQYF.

The chain combines TRBV5-4 with TRBJ1-1, with a tentative D call TRBD1 (5 bases). This CDR3 is 14 amino acids long. Trimming cost V 3 bases and J 1 base, with 10 bases left between them. Germline V gene lookup returns CDR1 SGHNT and CDR2 YYREEE (reference sequence). The CDR3 nucleotides read TGTGCCAGCAGCTCGGGACTCAAGAACACTGAAGCTTTCTTT. Translating gives CASSSGLKNTEAFF.

This clone was counted only a few times. This chain connects TRBV11-1 to TRBJ1-1; D possibly corresponds to TRBD1 (6 bases). The CDR3 has 16 residues. CDR1 is SGHAT and CDR2 is FQDESV in the germline V gene (reference sequence). V gave up 2 bases and J gave up 0 bases, with 13 bases separating them. As DNA, the CDR3 is TGTGCCAGCAGCTTACCTCAGGGACACATGAACACTGAAGCTTTCTTT. The encoded protein is CASSLPQGHMNTEAFF.

The chain employs TRBV9 and TRBJ2-3; maybe TRBD2 (7 bases). The CDR3 is made up of 15 amino acids. Trimming left V 2 bases short and J 5 bases short, with 15 bases between. Germline loops: CDR1 SGDLS, CDR2 YYNGEE. The CDR3 loop reads CASSVWVGGGDTQYF. The CDR3 nucleotides read TGTGCCAGCAGCGTCTGGGTGGGAGGGGGAGATACGCAGTATTTT. Filled out from reference TRBV9 and TRBJ2-3, the complete variable domain reads DSGVTQTPKHLITATGQRVTLRCSPRSGDLSVYWYQQSLDQGLQFLIQYYNGEERAKGNILERFSAQQFPDLHSELNLSSLELGDSALYFCASSVWVGGGDTQYFGPGTRLTVL.